This passage covers 15 T cell receptor beta chains from one sample sequenced in a study of CD8 T cells in Susac syndrome. Random hexamers were used to reverse transcribe 0.5 to 1 ug of RNA. One entry per CDR3 protein results from TCRdb running MiXCR on the immunoSEQ multiplex PCR reads. The data contain roughly 76,000 distinct CDR3 sequences, approximately 94% of them seen just once; the ten biggest clones take up less than 0.6%. The sequencing input was CD8+ T cells from PBMCs. These receptor sequences come from a human donor with Susac syndrome.

J is TRBJ2-7 and V is TRBV30; D remains ambiguous. Germline V gene lookup returns CDR1 GTSNPN and CDR2 SVGIG (reference sequence). The CDR3 runs 11 residues. V lost 0 bases and J 8 bases, leaving 8 bases between the germline ends. The CDR3 sequence: CAWSVPTKQYF. In nucleotides, the CDR3 is TGTGCCTGGAGTGTCCCTACGAAGCAGTACTTC.

The chain links TRBV12-3 or TRBV12-4 to TRBJ1-5; no definite D call. The CDR3 extends over 14 amino acids. The ends were cut back, 6 bases at V and 4 bases at J, with 13 bases in the middle. CDR3 amino acids: CASSKDGRNQPQHF. CDR3 DNA: TGTGCCAGCAGCAAGGATGGTCGGAATCAGCCCCAGCATTTT.

The chain is built from TRBV4-3 and TRBJ2-1; 10 bases map to TRBD2. V dropped 0 bases and J dropped 2; count of bases not matched to a gene: 7. This CDR3 contains 18 residues. Germline lookup yields CDR1 LGHNA and CDR2 YSLEER. For the CDR3, the DNA is TGCGCCAGCAGCCAAGAATTGCCTAGCGGGAGTGCCTACAATGAGCAGTTCTTC. It specifies CASSQELPSGSAYNEQFF.

The chain is built from TRBV12-3 or TRBV12-4 and TRBJ1-5; no clear D. The CDR3 extends over 16 amino acids. V gave up 6 bases and J gave up 0 bases, with 15 bases separating them. CDR3 nucleotides: TGTGCCAGCAGCCCAGACCTTCCCTATAGCAATCAGCCCCAGCATTTT. Its protein is CASSPDLPYSNQPQHF.

This sequence joins TRBV29-1 and TRBJ2-1, with 14 bases fitting TRBD2. After removal of 4 bases from V and 1 base from J, the junction contained 9 bases not matched to a gene. From germline, CDR1 is SQVTM and CDR2 ANQGSEA. There are 18 residues in the CDR3. CDR3 DNA: TGCAGCGTTGGGGGTGGGACTAGCGGGAGTGATTCCTACAATGAGCAGTTCTTC. Protein: CSVGGGTSGSDSYNEQFF.

V usage is TRBV6-1 and J usage is TRBJ2-1; 11 nucleotides match TRBD2. CDR1 and CDR2 (germline): MNHNS, SASEGT. The CDR3 consists of 15 residues. Trimming cost V 6 bases and J 4 bases; bases outside gene matches: 5. This CDR3 is CASRSGTSGYNEQFF. In nucleotides, the CDR3 is TGTGCCAGCAGATCCGGGACTAGCGGATACAATGAGCAGTTCTTC.

This clonotype was picked up one time. As DNA, the CDR3 is TGCAGTGCTAGAGACCCGGGCGGCTACGAGCAGTACTTC. It translates to CSARDPGGYEQYF. The genes are TRBV20-1 and TRBJ2-7; D gene ambiguous. Germline V gene lookup returns CDR1 DFQATT and CDR2 SNEGSKA (reference sequence). V lost 0 bases and J 3 bases, leaving 9 bases between the germline ends. The CDR3 extends over 13 amino acids.

This chain connects TRBV14 to TRBJ2-5; D tentatively reads TRBD1 or TRBD2 (5 bases each). The CDR3 loop spans 17 amino acids. V was shortened by 0 bases and J by 4 bases, with 18 bases between the two germline ends. Germline assignment: CDR1 SGHDN and CDR2 FVKESK. The CDR3 loop reads CASSQEGVRGYSETQYF. The DNA for the CDR3 is TGTGCCAGCAGCCAAGAGGGGGTCCGGGGATATTCAGAGACCCAGTACTTC.

The chain's CDR3 is CASSRWGVRTGELFF. The CDR3 region has the DNA TGTGCCAGCAGCCGGTGGGGGGTTCGGACCGGGGAGCTGTTTTTT. The chain has TRBV5-6 and TRBJ2-2; weak D call: TRBD2 (6 bases). CDR1 is SGHDT, CDR2 YYEEEE, per germline. V gave up 4 bases and J gave up 5 bases, with 15 bases separating them. There are 15 residues in the CDR3.

J is TRBJ1-1 and V is TRBV10-3, with no clear D. V was trimmed by 3 bases and J by 5 bases, leaving 13 bases between them. There are 14 residues in the CDR3. From germline, CDR1 is ENHRY and CDR2 SYGVKD. The CDR3 DNA reads TGTGCCATCAGTGACTTTTTAGGGAGAACTGAAGCTTTCTTT. Translation gives CAISDFLGRTEAFF.

The chain has TRBV7-2 and TRBJ1-1; no definite D call. CDR1 and CDR2 (germline): SGHTA, FQGNSA. This CDR3 contains 13 residues. The V end lost 2 bases, the J end lost 5 bases, and 9 bases lay between the germline ends. For the CDR3, the DNA is TGTGCCAGCAGCTTATCACCGGGAACTGAAGCTTTCTTT. It is translated as CASSLSPGTEAFF. The whole variable domain, remainder taken from reference TRBV7-2 and TRBJ1-1, is GAGVSQSPSNKVTEKGKDVELRCDPISGHTALYWYRQSLGQGLEFLIYFQGNSAPDKSGLPSDRFSAERTGGSVSTLTIQRTQQEDSAVYLCASSLSPGTEAFFGQGTRLTVV.

The J gene is TRBJ2-5, the V gene TRBV20-1, with TRBD2 as a possible D gene (5 bases). The CDR3 runs to 15 residues. The V and J ends lost 1 base and 1 base respectively, with 13 bases between them. CDR1 and CDR2 (germline): DFQATT, SNEGSKA (reference sequence). CDR3 protein: CSARGGDPTQETQYF. The CDR3 bases are TGCAGTGCTAGAGGGGGAGACCCGACCCAAGAGACCCAGTACTTC.

The V and J genes are TRBV10-3 and TRBJ1-6; D may be TRBD1 (5 bases). V dropped 4 bases and J dropped 14 bases, with 21 bases sitting between them. Germline CDR1 ENHRY, CDR2 SYGVKD. The CDR3 has 15 amino acids. The chain's CDR3 is CAISGGSQSLMALHF. CDR3 bases: TGTGCCATCAGTGGGGGGTCGCAGTCCCTCATGGCCCTCCACTTT.

The rearrangement links TRBV20-1 to TRBJ2-7; unclear D gene. This CDR3 has 13 amino acids. V lost 2 bases and J lost 4, with 12 bases in between. Germline lookup yields CDR1 DFQATT and CDR2 SNEGSKA (reference sequence). The chain's CDR3 is CSARSTALYEQYF. The CDR3 DNA reads TGCAGTGCTAGATCCACAGCTTTGTACGAGCAGTACTTC.

The V call is TRBV11-2, the J call TRBJ2-7; possible D gene TRBD1, 6 bases. The CDR3 is 13 residues long. V lost 10 bases and J 0 bases, leaving 13 bases between the germline ends. The germline V gene has CDR1 SGHAT and CDR2 FQNNGV. In DNA, the CDR3 is TGTGCCACCCAGGACAGCAGCTCCTACGAGCAGTACTTC. It is translated as CATQDSSSYEQYF.